These T cell receptor beta chains were read from a single sample in a study of blood T cell repertoires in COVID-19. The repertoire was sequenced with immunoSEQ multiplex PCR; TCRdb's copy has only in-frame clones and lacks some. Of around 330,000 clones listed, roughly 90% were seen once; the top ten hold 3.5% to 4%. Sequencing was performed on peripheral blood. The receptors originated from a woman aged 50 to 65 with active or convalescent COVID-19. Both conserved end residues are part of each CDR3. A D gene is named only where the DNA matches it firmly. Size is omitted from some rows. Given values are once, few, many or a class for expanded clones.

-,TRBV27,-,TRBJ2-3,TGTGCCAGCAGTTTATATGGTTCGGGCACAGATACGCAGTATTTT,CASSLYGSGTDTQYF
-,TRBV27,-,TRBJ1-6,TGTGCCAGCAGTTCCCCAGGGATGAATTCACCCCTCCACTTT,CASSSPGMNSPLHF
-,TRBV10-3,-,TRBJ2-7,TGTGCCATCAGTGGGCCAGTATACGAGCAGTACTTC,CAISGPVYEQYF
TRBD1,TRBV6-5,-,TRBJ1-2,TGTGCCAGCAAGAGGGGGCAGGATGGCTACACCTTC,CASKRGQDGYTF
-,TRBV9,-,TRBJ1-1,TGTGCCAGCAGCGTCGGGGTTGGGAACACTGAAGCTTTCTTT,CASSVGVGNTEAFF
TRBD1,TRBV27,-,TRBJ1-6,TGTGCCAGCGGGGACAGGAGCTCCTATAATTCACCCCTCCACTTT,CASGDRSSYNSPLHF
-,TRBV29-1,few,TRBJ2-1,TGCAGCGCATCCCCACAAACAGGGTACAATGAGCAGTTCTTC,CSASPQTGYNEQFF
TRBD2,TRBV2,-,TRBJ2-5,TGTGCCAGCAGTGAAATGACTAGCGGGAGTGAGACCCAGTACTTC,CASSEMTSGSETQYF
-,TRBV28,-,TRBJ2-2,TGTGCCAGCAGTTATCCGCCCAGCGGGGAGCTGTTTTTT,CASSYPPSGELFF
TRBD1,TRBV27,-,TRBJ1-1,TGTGCCAGCCGTCAAAGGGGAAGACAGGGGAGCACTGAAGCTTTCTTT,CASRQRGRQGSTEAFF
-,TRBV19,-,TRBJ2-1,TGTGCCAGTAGTGACAGGTTCAATGAGCAGTTCTTC,CASSDRFNEQFF
TRBD1,TRBV7-2,-,TRBJ2-7,TGTGCCAGCAGCACCTGGACAGGGATAGGGGAGCAGTACTTC,CASSTWTGIGEQYF
TRBD2,TRBV19,-,TRBJ2-1,TGTGCCAGTAGTGTCGGGACTAGCGTGGTTAGTGAGCAGTTCTTC,CASSVGTSVVSEQFF
TRBD1,TRBV6-6,-,TRBJ1-3,TGTGCCAGCAGTTATTCGACAGGGTCTGGAAACACCATATATTTT,CASSYSTGSGNTIYF
-,TRBV6-5,-,TRBJ1-1,TGTGCCAGCATCTCGACAGGTATGAACACTGAAGCTTTCTTT,CASISTGMNTEAFF
TRBD1,TRBV19,-,TRBJ1-5,TGTGCCAGTCGGACAGGGAATAGCAATCAGCCCCAGCATTTT,CASRTGNSNQPQHF
TRBD2,TRBV27,-,TRBJ2-3,TGTGCCACCTCCCCAGGAGCGGGAGACTTCACAGATACGCAGTATTTT,CATSPGAGDFTDTQYF
TRBD2,TRBV12-5,-,TRBJ2-3,TGTGCTAGTGCCCTCGGACTAGCGGGAAGCACAGATACGCAGTATTTT,CASALGLAGSTDTQYF
-,TRBV4-2,once,TRBJ1-1,TGTGCCAGCAGCCAAGGCGACAGCCACACTGAAGCTTTCTTT,CASSQGDSHTEAFF
-,TRBV2,-,TRBJ2-1,TGTGCCAGCAGGCACCTAGAGATTGAGCAGTTCTTC,CASRHLEIEQFF
-,TRBV7-3,-,TRBJ2-5,TGTGCCAGCAGCCCAACCCAGGCGGGACAAGAGACCCAGTACTTC,CASSPTQAGQETQYF
-,TRBV15,-,TRBJ1-2,TGTGCCACCAGCAGAATCCCTTGGACAAATGGAAGCTATGGCTACACCTTC,CATSRIPWTNGSYGYTF
-,TRBV20-1,-,TRBJ2-7,TGCAGTGCTAATGACAGATCCTACGAGCAGTACTTC,CSANDRSYEQYF
-,TRBV5-1,-,TRBJ1-3,TGCGCCAGCAGCTTGAAGGGGGGAAACACCATATATTTT,CASSLKGGNTIYF
TRBD1,TRBV19,-,TRBJ2-5,TGTGCCAGTAGTAAGGACAGGGGAGAGACCCAGTACTTC,CASSKDRGETQYF
-,TRBV6-5,-,TRBJ2-1,TGTGCCAGCAGTTACGGTGGCGGGACAGCAAACAATGAGCAGTTCTTC,CASSYGGGTANNEQFF
-,TRBV7-3,few,TRBJ2-3,TGTGCCAGCAGCTTATTTGGGGGCCGGGCAGATACGCAGTATTTT,CASSLFGGRADTQYF
-,TRBV6-6,-,TRBJ2-4,TGTGCCAGCAGTTACACCGGAGGGTCCTACTTC,CASSYTGGSYF
-,TRBV3-1/TRBV3-2,-,TRBJ1-4,TGTGCCAGCAGCCGGACAGTCGGTTCCCCCAGTGAAAAACTGTTTTTT,CASSRTVGSPSEKLFF
-,TRBV7-2,-,TRBJ2-2,TGTGCCAGCAGCTTGGCCCCCGGGGAGCTGTTTTTT,CASSLAPGELFF